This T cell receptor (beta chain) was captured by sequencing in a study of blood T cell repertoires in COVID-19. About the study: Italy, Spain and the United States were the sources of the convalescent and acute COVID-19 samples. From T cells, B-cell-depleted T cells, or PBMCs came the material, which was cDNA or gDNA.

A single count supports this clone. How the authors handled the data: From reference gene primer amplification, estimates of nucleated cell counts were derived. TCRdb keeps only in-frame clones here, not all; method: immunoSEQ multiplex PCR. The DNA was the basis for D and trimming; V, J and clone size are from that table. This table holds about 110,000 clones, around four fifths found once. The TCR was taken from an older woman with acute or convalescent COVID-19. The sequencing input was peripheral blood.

The chain's CDR3 is CASSREQGGHYGYTF. DNA for the CDR3: TGTGCCAGCAGCAGAGAGCAAGGGGGACACTATGGCTACACCTTC. The chain couples TRBV6-4 to TRBJ1-2, with TRBD1 as a possible D gene (6 bases). CDR1 is MRHNA and CDR2 is SNTAGT in the germline V gene. With 6 bases removed from V and 3 bases from J, the gap between germline ends came to 17 bases. This CDR3 region has 15 residues.